The subject of this entry is one TCR beta chain. Its antigen is unknown. Libraries were prepared by immunoSEQ multiplex PCR; TCRdb keeps only in-frame clonotypes and omits some of them. The sample lists just under 250,000 clones, roughly 90% occurring once. The sample is drawn from a study of Ad26.COV2.S vaccination and SARS-CoV-2 variants. Study details: By the intramuscular route, Ad26.COV2.S was given once, or twice 56 days apart. Study findings and constraints: There was reportedly substantial breadth in spike-specific CD8+ and CD4+ T cell responses after vaccination.

Treatment here: roughly 19 received Ad26.COV2.S at low or high dose, single or two shots; 5 received placebo; per-sample allocation not given. After the first vaccine or placebo injection, samples were drawn on day 63. Germline-derived CDR1 and CDR2 are KGHSH and LQKENI. The CDR3 is 14 amino acids. The V gene end was trimmed by 6 bases and the J gene end by 1 base; junction bases not matched to a gene: 3. The sample here was peripheral blood, taken in a trial of Ad26.COV2.S vaccine versus placebo. The receptor was derived from a person between 18 and 59 years old who received the Ad26.COV2.S COVID-19 vaccine or a placebo. The chain has TRBV18 and TRBJ1-3; 7 bases map to TRBD1. As DNA, the CDR3 is TGTGCCAGCTCTCTACAGGGGTCTGGAAACACCATATATTTT. Protein product: CASSLQGSGNTIYF.